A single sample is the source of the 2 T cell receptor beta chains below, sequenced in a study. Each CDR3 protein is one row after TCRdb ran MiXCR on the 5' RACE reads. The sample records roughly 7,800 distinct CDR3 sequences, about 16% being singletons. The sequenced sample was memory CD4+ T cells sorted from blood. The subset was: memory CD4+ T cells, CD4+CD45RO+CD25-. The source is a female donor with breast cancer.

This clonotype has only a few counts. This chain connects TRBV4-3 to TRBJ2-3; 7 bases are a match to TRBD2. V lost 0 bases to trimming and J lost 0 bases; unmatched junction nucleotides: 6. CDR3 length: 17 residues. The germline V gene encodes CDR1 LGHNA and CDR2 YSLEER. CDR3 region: CASSQDQSGISTDTQYF. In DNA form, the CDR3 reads TGCGCCAGCAGCCAAGATCAGAGCGGGATTAGCACAGATACGCAGTATTTT.

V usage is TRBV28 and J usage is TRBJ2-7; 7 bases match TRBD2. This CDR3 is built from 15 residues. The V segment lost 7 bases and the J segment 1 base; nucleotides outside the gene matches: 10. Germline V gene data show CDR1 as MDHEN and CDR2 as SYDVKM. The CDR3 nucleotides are TGTGCCAGCATAGGGGACCTAGCGGAGTCCTACGAGCAGTACTTC. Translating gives CASIGDLAESYEQYF.